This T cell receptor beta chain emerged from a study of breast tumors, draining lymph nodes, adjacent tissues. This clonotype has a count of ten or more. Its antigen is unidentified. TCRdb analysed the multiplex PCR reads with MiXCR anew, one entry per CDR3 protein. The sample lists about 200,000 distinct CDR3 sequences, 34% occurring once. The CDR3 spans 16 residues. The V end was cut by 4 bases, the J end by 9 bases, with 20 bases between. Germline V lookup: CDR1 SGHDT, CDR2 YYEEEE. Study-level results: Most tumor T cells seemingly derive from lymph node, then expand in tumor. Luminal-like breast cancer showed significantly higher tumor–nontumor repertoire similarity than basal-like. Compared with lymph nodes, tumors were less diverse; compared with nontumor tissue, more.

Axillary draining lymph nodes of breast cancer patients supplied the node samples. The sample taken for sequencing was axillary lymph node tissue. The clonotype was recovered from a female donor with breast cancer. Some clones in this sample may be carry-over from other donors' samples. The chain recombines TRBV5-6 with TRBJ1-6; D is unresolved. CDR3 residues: CASSKDTGRRASPLHF. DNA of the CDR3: TGTGCCAGCAGCAAAGACACCGGGAGGAGAGCTTCACCCCTCCACTTT.